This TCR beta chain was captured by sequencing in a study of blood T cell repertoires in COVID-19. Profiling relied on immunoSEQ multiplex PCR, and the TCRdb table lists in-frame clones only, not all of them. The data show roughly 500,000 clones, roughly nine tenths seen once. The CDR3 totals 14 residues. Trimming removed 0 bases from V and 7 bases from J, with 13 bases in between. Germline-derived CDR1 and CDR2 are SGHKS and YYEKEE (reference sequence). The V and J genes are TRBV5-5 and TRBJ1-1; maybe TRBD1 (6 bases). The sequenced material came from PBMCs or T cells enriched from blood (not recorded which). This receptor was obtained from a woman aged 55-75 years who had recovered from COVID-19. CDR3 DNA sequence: TGTGCCAGCAGCTTGGGACAGGCCGCTTTTGAAGCTTTCTTT. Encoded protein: CASSLGQAAFEAFF.